This TCR beta chain was captured in a study of T cells expressing NK-cell markers. On the study more broadly: It was from sorted CD3+CD56+NKG2C+, CD3+CD56+NKG2C- and CD3+CD56-NKG2C+ T cells that TCR beta repertoires came. The authors sequenced eight donors, of whom seven were HCMV-seropositive and one was seronegative.

Regarding the study as a whole: More than 5 of the donors carried dominant NKG2C+ clonotypes that took up about 1.0-7.0% of their CD8+ T cells.

Remarks on this clonotype: The target antigen is unknown.

CDR3 length equals 16 residues. Researchers built TCR beta cDNA using 5'RACE template switching with UMIs. TCRdb reprocessed the 5' RACE reads and stores each CDR3 protein as one record, lacking DNA. This sample's clone table lists roughly 180,000 distinct CDR3 sequences. The rearrangement uses TRBV12-3 or TRBV12-4 and TRBJ2-1. Sequencing was carried out using blood T cells: a sorted CD56 or NKG2C T cell subset, CD4+ or CD8+ T cells, or bulk PBMC T cells (not recorded which). The TCR comes from a man aged 18-75 years in good health. CDR3 protein: CASSFVFKSSYNEQFF.